The 19 T cell receptor beta chains below all came from one sample that was sequenced in a study of post-analysis software for immune sequencing data. Whole-study results and caveats: With TRBV5-6, TRBV5-1 and TRBV20-1 included, about five TRBV segments were more frequent in patients than in controls.

Unique-molecular-identifier-tagged TCR beta cDNA libraries were used. TCRdb analysed the PCR reads with MiXCR anew, one entry per CDR3 protein. The top ten clones hold around 3.7% of a sample with under 200,000 distinct CDR3 sequences, over 25% of them seen once. For these TCRs, the target antigens are not known. The source material was blood. These receptors were obtained from a girl under 18 with multiple sclerosis.

This clonotype was recorded at least ten times. The rearrangement joins TRBV5-1 to TRBJ2-1; 12 bases match TRBD2. J lost 9 bases, V lost 4 bases, and 8 bases had no gene match. Germline V gene lookup returns CDR1 SGHRS and CDR2 YFSETQ. CDR3 length equals 15 residues. This CDR3 is CASSPGLAGPPEQFF. The CDR3 DNA reads TGCGCCAGCAGCCCGGGACTAGCGGGTCCCCCTGAGCAGTTCTTC.

This clonotype was counted many times. The CDR3 region has the DNA TGCAGCGTTGGGGCGGTGGATGGCTACACCTTC. It translates to CSVGAVDGYTF. The chain uses TRBV29-1 and TRBJ1-2, with D uncertain. Trimming left V 4 bases short and J 6 bases short, with 9 bases between. This CDR3 comprises 11 residues. Germline loops: CDR1 SQVTM, CDR2 ANQGSEA.

Regarding this clonotype: Its ends do not fully match the called genes, so a read error is possible. The chain has TRBV6-4 and TRBJ1-1; D perhaps matches TRBD1 (6 bases). CDR3 size: 12 residues. Germline V gene lookup returns CDR1 MRHNA and CDR2 SNTAGT. The CDR3 nucleotides read TGTGCCGGCAGTGAGGACAGAACTGAAGCTTTCTTT. It specifies CAGSEDRTEAFF.

This clonotype has a count of ten or more. The V gene is TRBV5-6, the J gene TRBJ1-5; D gene ambiguous. The ends were cut back, 4 bases at V and 4 bases at J, with 15 bases in the middle. Germline loops: CDR1 SGHDT, CDR2 YYEEEE. The CDR3 covers 15 residues. The CDR3 DNA reads as TGTGCCAGCAGCCCGCGGTGGAGCGGGAATCAGCCCCAGCATTTT. Translating gives CASSPRWSGNQPQHF.

Remarks on this clonotype: This may stem from a read error, because a much larger clone lies one nucleotide away. This rearrangement joins TRBV12-3 or TRBV12-4 to TRBJ1-2; 11 nucleotides align to TRBD1. V was pared by 6 bases and J by 5 bases, with 14 bases of the junction left unmatched. This CDR3 spans 17 amino acids. The CDR3 coding sequence is TGTGCCAGCAGCCAAGATTCCAGGACAGGGGGCGCGTATGGCTACACCTTC. Its protein is CASSQDSRTGGAYGYTF.

Turning to this clonotype: With a much larger clone just one base away, this may be a read error. The DNA for the CDR3 is TGTGCCAACAGCTTGGAGTCCTACGAGCAGTACTTC. Translated: CANSLESYEQYF. The gene calls are TRBV5-6 and TRBJ2-7; no definite D call. The V gene's germline CDR1 is SGHDT and CDR2 YYEEEE. There are 12 residues in the CDR3.

This clonotype appeared a few times. This chain links TRBV7-2 with TRBJ1-4; D is unclear. Germline V gene sequence: CDR1 SGHTA, CDR2 FQGNSA. The CDR3 is 14 residues long. V was cut by 3 bases and J by 4 bases, with 9 bases left in between. CDR3 region: CASSLMGGNEKLFF. The DNA of the CDR3 is TGTGCCAGCAGCTTGATGGGTGGTAATGAAAAACTGTTTTTT.

As concerns this clonotype: Being one base from a much bigger clone, this may be a read error. This rearrangement joins TRBV12-3 or TRBV12-4 to TRBJ2-7; TRBD2 might be the D (6 bases). The CDR3 runs to 13 residues. DNA of the CDR3: TGTGACAGCAGACGAGGAGGGGTGTACGAGCAGTACTTC. Translating it yields CDSRRGGVYEQYF.

The chain couples TRBV5-1 to TRBJ2-1; D uncertain. The J call is uncertain, as TRBJ2-7 better fits the DNA end. This CDR3 comprises 13 residues. CDR1 is SGHRS, CDR2 YFSETQ, per germline. This CDR3 reads CASSLGRLNEQYF. DNA for the CDR3: TGCGCCAGCAGCTTGGGCCGGCTCAATGAGCAGTACTTC.

The rearrangement uses TRBV4-1 and TRBJ1-1; perhaps TRBD1 as D (6 bases). V was trimmed by 4 bases and J by 0 bases, leaving 18 bases between them. Germline CDR1 reads MGHRA; CDR2 reads YSYEKL. This CDR3 region has 17 residues. The CDR3: CASSPLGQPAMNTEAFF. As DNA, the CDR3 is TGCGCCAGCAGCCCTCTCGGACAGCCAGCTATGAACACTGAAGCTTTCTTT.

With respect to this clonotype: With a much larger clone just one base away, this may be a read error. The chain is built from TRBV27 and TRBJ2-1, with 7 bases identical to TRBD1. The assigned J gene may be wrong: the sequence end matches TRBJ2-7 better. The CDR3 runs to 16 residues. Germline-derived CDR1 and CDR2 are MNHEY and SMNVEV (reference sequence). Here the CDR3 reads CASSLSGTESYNEQYF. The CDR3 nucleotides read TGTGCCAGCAGTTTATCCGGGACAGAGTCCTACAATGAGCAGTACTTC.

This clonotype was observed a single time. The genes are TRBV29-1 and TRBJ2-1; D might be TRBD1 (8 bases). Germline CDR1 is SQVTM and CDR2 is ANQGSEA. CDR3 length: 15 residues. Trimming took off 8 bases at V and 7 bases at J, with 24 bases between the two ends. This CDR3 reads CSSPGGGGSLNEQFF. CDR3 DNA: TGCAGCTCACCAGGGGGCGGGGGAAGTCTGAATGAGCAGTTCTTC.

The rearrangement links TRBV14 to TRBJ2-7; D is uncertain. Germline V gene data show CDR1 as SGHDN and CDR2 as FVKESK. The CDR3 is made up of 13 amino acids. The V end was cut by 2 bases, the J end by 12 bases, with 17 bases between. The CDR3 DNA follows: TGTGCCAGCAGCCAACTGGGCAGTAATAGGTGGTACTTC. Translation gives CASSQLGSNRWYF.

Many counts were recorded for this clonotype. The chain employs TRBV20-1 and TRBJ1-1; 9 bases map to TRBD1. This CDR3 region has 14 residues. The V and J ends lost 5 bases and 5 bases, in that order; junction bases with no gene match: 9. Germline V lookup: CDR1 DFQATT, CDR2 SNEGSKA (reference sequence). The CDR3 spells CSAYQGQGGTEAFF. In DNA, the CDR3 is TGCAGTGCTTACCAGGGACAGGGAGGGACTGAAGCTTTCTTT.

This clonotype came up a few times. The rearrangement joins TRBV30 to TRBJ1-1; 7 bases map to TRBD1. V gave up 0 bases and J gave up 8 bases; unmatched junction bases: 6. The germline CDR1 and CDR2 sequences are GTSNPN and SVGIG (reference sequence). This CDR3 has 13 amino acids. CDR3 DNA sequence: TGTGCCTGGAGTGTCACGAGGACAGGAGAAGCTTTCTTT. Encoded protein: CAWSVTRTGEAFF.

The table lists this clonotype with a few counts. The chain combines TRBV11-2 with TRBJ2-1, with 9 bases aligning to TRBD2. Germline V gene data show CDR1 as SGHAT and CDR2 as FQNNGV. Unmatched junction bases numbered 6, after V lost 5 bases and J lost 4 bases. The CDR3 sequence is 15 residues long. Here the CDR3 DNA reads TGTGCCAGCAGCGAACTAGCGGGCAGGTACAATGAGCAGTTCTTC. Encoded protein: CASSELAGRYNEQFF.

This clonotype was seen just once. V gene TRBV4-1 combines with J gene TRBJ2-7; 11 bases agree with TRBD2. The junction had 10 bases not matched to a gene; V was cut back by 1 base and J by 2 bases. The CDR3 is made up of 18 amino acids. Germline loops: CDR1 MGHRA, CDR2 YSYEKL. CDR3 protein: CASSQVILAGDLPYEQYF. The DNA for the CDR3 is TGCGCCAGCAGCCAAGTAATACTAGCGGGGGACCTCCCCTACGAGCAGTACTTC.

V usage is TRBV9 and J usage is TRBJ2-7, with D maybe TRBD2 (5 bases). Between the trimmed V and J ends, which lost 0 bases and 3 bases, there was a span of 10 bases. The CDR3 sequence is 14 residues long. CDR1 is SGDLS, CDR2 YYNGEE, per germline. The CDR3 sequence: CASSVVPGSYEQYF. The CDR3 DNA reads as TGTGCCAGCAGCGTAGTGCCGGGGAGCTACGAGCAGTACTTC.

Points on this clonotype: This may be a read error: a much more frequent sequence differs by one nucleotide. The chain has TRBV4-1 and TRBJ2-5; a possible D gene is TRBD1 (6 bases). The CDR3 extends over 16 amino acids. The germline CDR1 and CDR2 sequences are MGHRA and YSYEKL. V shed 3 bases and J shed 2 bases, with 16 bases lying between them. CDR3: CASSQGSDRYQETQYF. CDR3 in DNA: TGCGCCAGCAGCCAGGGTAGCGACAGGTATCAAGAGACCCAGTACTTC.